The next 11 T cell receptor beta chains were all read from a single sample in a study of early T cells in non-severe SARS-CoV-2 infection. TCRdb processed the 5' RACE reads anew with MiXCR; each CDR3 protein has one entry. The table includes tens of thousands of distinct CDR3 sequences, approximately 9.7% detected once. Sequenced material: whole blood. These receptors came from an adult who was a healthcare worker with PCR-confirmed SARS-CoV-2 infection or an uninfected control (not recorded which).

The J gene is TRBJ2-7, the V gene TRBV7-9; 9 nucleotides align to TRBD1. The V gene's germline CDR1 is SEHNR and CDR2 FQNEAQ (reference sequence). This CDR3 has 15 residues. The V and J ends lost 1 base and 7 bases, in that order; junction bases with no gene match: 8. The CDR3 DNA reads TGTGCCAGCAGCTTAGGTGGGACAGGGACTACAGAGCAGTACTTC. Amino acids: CASSLGGTGTTEQYF. Based on the CDR3 plus reference TRBV7-9 and TRBJ2-7, the full variable domain is DTGVSQNPRHKITKRGQNVTFRCDPISEHNRLYWYRQTLGQGPEFLTYFQNEAQLEKSRLLSDRFSAERPKGSFSTLEIQRTEQGDSAMYLCASSLGGTGTTEQYFGPGTRLTVT.

This clonotype has just a few counts. The chain links TRBV7-9 to TRBJ1-4, with 7 bases that match TRBD1. J gave up 7 bases and V 5 bases, and 7 bases lay outside the gene matches. CDR3 size: 14 residues. CDR1 and CDR2 from the germline V gene are SEHNR and FQNEAQ (reference sequence). The chain's CDR3 is CASSKSPGGEKLFF. CDR3 nucleotide sequence: TGTGCCAGCAGCAAGAGCCCAGGGGGTGAAAAACTGTTTTTT.

On this clonotype: A clone one base away is much larger, so this may be a read error. The chain carries TRBV7-2 and TRBJ2-3; D uncertain. Germline loops: CDR1 SGHTA, CDR2 FQGNSA. The CDR3 runs to 16 residues. The CDR3 spells CVSSSLDHYHTDTQYF. CDR3 DNA sequence: TGTGTCAGCAGCTCCTTAGACCACTATCACACAGATACGCAGTATTTT.

There are many counts of this clonotype. V and J are TRBV5-1 and TRBJ2-1; D unresolved. Germline V gene lookup returns CDR1 SGHRS and CDR2 YFSETQ. The V end was cut by 0 bases, the J end by 6 bases, with 13 bases between. CDR3 length equals 15 residues. The CDR3 loop reads CASSLGRAPGNEQFF. In DNA form, the CDR3 reads TGCGCCAGCAGCTTGGGTAGAGCCCCCGGCAATGAGCAGTTCTTC. Full variable domain (rest looked up from reference TRBV5-1 and TRBJ2-1): KAGVTQTPRYLIKTRGQQVTLSCSPISGHRSVSWYQQTPGQGLQFLFEYFSETQRNKGNFPGRFSGRQFSNSRSEMNVSTLELGDSALYLCASSLGRAPGNEQFFGPGTRLTVL.

The CDR3 sequence: CASSINVRKQLPYEQYF. CDR3 nucleotide sequence: TGTGCCAGCAGCATAAATGTGCGAAAGCAACTTCCCTACGAGCAGTACTTC. The chain couples TRBV7-8 to TRBJ2-7; D call uncertain. The germline gives CDR1 SGHVS, CDR2 FQNEAQ. Trimming removed 5 bases from V and 2 bases from J, with 22 bases in between. The CDR3 contains 17 residues.

This clonotype was observed a few times. This chain links TRBV7-8 with TRBJ2-5; the D gene is possibly TRBD2 (5 bases). This CDR3 has 15 amino acids. Germline assignment: CDR1 SGHVS and CDR2 FQNEAQ. The ends were cut back, 4 bases at V and 5 bases at J, with 17 bases in the middle. CDR3 DNA sequence: TGTGCCAGCAGCTCCTTCACGAGGGCTTCCGAGACCCAGTACTTC. It is translated as CASSSFTRASETQYF. The variable domain in full, completed from reference TRBV7-8 and TRBJ2-5, reads GAGVSQSPRYKVAKRGQDVALRCDPISGHVSLFWYQQALGQGPEFLTYFQNEAQLDKSGLPSDRFFAERPEGSVSTLKIQRTQQEDSAVYLCASSSFTRASETQYFGPGTRLLVL.

This clonotype was seen a few times. V is TRBV10-1 and J is TRBJ1-4, with a tentative D call TRBD1 (5 bases). CDR1 and CDR2 (germline): WNHNN, SYGVQD (reference sequence). The length of the CDR3 is 12 residues. The V gene lost 8 bases and the J gene lost 6 bases, with 10 bases spanning the gap. CDR3 coding DNA: TGCGCCAGCGGGGACGGTGATGAAAAACTGTTTTTT. It yields the protein CASGDGDEKLFF.

This clonotype has a handful of counts. The chain carries TRBV3-1 and TRBJ1-6; D is undetermined. V lost 0 bases, J lost 10 bases, and 13 bases lay in between. CDR1 LGHDT and CDR2 YNNKEL come from the germline V gene (reference sequence). The CDR3 has 15 amino acids. CDR3 sequence: CASSQDWGVGSPLHF. The CDR3 nucleotides are TGTGCCAGCAGCCAAGATTGGGGAGTGGGGTCACCCCTCCACTTT.

This clonotype came up a few times. The chain links TRBV29-1 to TRBJ2-1; D might be TRBD1 or TRBD2, each matching 5 bases. The V gene's germline CDR1 is SQVTM and CDR2 ANQGSEA. Trimming stripped 6 bases from V and 0 bases from J, with 15 bases between. The CDR3 covers 15 residues. The CDR3 spells CSVPTGPSSYNEQFF. The CDR3 DNA sequence: TGCAGCGTCCCAACGGGGCCCAGCTCCTACAATGAGCAGTTCTTC.

The genes are TRBV12-3 or TRBV12-4 and TRBJ2-2; 10 bases are a match to TRBD2. The CDR3 sequence is 15 residues long. The V gene end was trimmed by 6 bases and the J gene end by 5 bases; junction bases not matched to a gene: 6. The CDR3 sequence is CASRPPGLATGELFF. The CDR3 DNA reads as TGTGCCAGCAGGCCTCCGGGACTAGCGACCGGGGAGCTGTTTTTT.

This clonotype was seen at least ten times. The V call is TRBV3-1, the J call TRBJ1-1; D is undetermined. Germline CDR1 is LGHDT and CDR2 is YNNKEL (reference sequence). Trimming cost V 0 bases and J 2 bases, with 7 bases left between them. The CDR3 is made up of 14 amino acids. CDR3 residues: CASSQDNGNTEAFF. For the CDR3, the DNA is TGTGCCAGCAGCCAAGATAACGGAAACACTGAAGCTTTCTTT.